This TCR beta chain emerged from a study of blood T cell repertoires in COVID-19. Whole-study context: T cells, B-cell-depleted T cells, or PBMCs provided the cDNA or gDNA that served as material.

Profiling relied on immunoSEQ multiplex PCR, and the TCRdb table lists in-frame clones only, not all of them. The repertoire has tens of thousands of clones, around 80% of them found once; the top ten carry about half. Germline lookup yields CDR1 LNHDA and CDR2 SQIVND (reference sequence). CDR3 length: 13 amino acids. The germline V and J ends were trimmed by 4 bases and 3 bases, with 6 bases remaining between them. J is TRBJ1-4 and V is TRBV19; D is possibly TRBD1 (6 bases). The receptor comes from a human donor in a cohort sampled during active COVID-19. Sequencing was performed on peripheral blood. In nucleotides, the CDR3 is TGTGCCAGTAGTAACAGGGCTAATGAAAAACTGTTTTTT. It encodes CASSNRANEKLFF.